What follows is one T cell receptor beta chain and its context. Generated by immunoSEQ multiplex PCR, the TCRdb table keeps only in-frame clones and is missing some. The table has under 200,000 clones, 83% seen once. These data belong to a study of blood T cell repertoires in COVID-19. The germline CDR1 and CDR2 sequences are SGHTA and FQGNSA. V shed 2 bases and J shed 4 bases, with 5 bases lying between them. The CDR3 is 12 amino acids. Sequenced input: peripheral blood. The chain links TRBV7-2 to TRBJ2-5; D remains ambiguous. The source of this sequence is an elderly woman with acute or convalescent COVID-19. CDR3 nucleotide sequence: TGTGCCAGCAGCTTACTCTCAGAGACCCAGTACTTC. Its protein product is CASSLLSETQYF.